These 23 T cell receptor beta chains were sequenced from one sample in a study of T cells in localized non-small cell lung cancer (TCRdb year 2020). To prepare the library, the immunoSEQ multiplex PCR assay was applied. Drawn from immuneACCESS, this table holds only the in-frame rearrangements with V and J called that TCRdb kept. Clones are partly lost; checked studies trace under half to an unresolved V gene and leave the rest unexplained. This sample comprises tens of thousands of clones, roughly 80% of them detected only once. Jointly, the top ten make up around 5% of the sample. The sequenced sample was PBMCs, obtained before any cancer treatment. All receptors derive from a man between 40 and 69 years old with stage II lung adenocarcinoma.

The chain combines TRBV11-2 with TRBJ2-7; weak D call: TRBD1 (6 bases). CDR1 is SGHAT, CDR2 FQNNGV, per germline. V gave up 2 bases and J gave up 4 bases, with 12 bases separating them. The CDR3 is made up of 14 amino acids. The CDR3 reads CASSLRGFPYEQYF. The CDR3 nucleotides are TGTGCCAGCAGCTTAAGGGGGTTCCCTTACGAGCAGTACTTC. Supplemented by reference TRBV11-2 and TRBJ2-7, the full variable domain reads EAGVAQSPRYKIIEKRQSVAFWCNPISGHATLYWYQQILGQGPKLLIQFQNNGVVDDSQLPKDRFSAERLKGVDSTLKIQPAKLEDSAVYLCASSLRGFPYEQYFGPGTRLTVT.

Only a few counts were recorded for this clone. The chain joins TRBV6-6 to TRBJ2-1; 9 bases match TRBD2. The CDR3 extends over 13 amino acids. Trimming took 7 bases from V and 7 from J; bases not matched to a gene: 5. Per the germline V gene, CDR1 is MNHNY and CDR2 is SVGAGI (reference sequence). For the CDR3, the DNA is TGTGCCAGCATACCTAGCGGGACGAATGAGCAGTTCTTC. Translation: CASIPSGTNEQFF.

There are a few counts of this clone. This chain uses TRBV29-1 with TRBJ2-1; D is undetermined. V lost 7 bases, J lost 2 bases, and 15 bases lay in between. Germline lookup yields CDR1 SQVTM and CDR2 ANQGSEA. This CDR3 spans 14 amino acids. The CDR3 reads CSARSNAAYNEQFF. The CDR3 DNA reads TGCAGCGCCCGCTCCAACGCGGCCTACAATGAGCAGTTCTTC.

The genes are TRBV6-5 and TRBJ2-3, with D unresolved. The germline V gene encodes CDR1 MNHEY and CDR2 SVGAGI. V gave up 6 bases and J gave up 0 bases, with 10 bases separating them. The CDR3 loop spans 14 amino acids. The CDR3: CASSPIGSTDTQYF. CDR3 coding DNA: TGTGCCAGCAGCCCCATAGGCAGCACAGATACGCAGTATTTT.

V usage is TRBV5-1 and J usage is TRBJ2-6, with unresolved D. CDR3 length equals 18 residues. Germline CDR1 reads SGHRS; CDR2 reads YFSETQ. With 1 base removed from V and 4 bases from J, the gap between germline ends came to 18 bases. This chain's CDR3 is CASSLFGTESLGANVLTF. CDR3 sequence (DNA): TGCGCCAGCAGCTTGTTCGGAACGGAATCTCTGGGGGCCAACGTCCTGACTTTC.

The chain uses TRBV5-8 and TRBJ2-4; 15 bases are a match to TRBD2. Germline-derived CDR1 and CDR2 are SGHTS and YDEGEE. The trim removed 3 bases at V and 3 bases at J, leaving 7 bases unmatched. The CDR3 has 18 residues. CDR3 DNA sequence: TGTGCCAGCAGCTCGGGACTAGCGGGAGGAAAGGGCAAAAACATTCAGTACTTC. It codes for CASSSGLAGGKGKNIQYF.

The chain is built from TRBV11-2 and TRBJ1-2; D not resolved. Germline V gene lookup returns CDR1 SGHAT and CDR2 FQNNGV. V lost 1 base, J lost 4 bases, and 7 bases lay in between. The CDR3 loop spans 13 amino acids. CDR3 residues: CASSLGGVYGYTF. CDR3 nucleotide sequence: TGTGCCAGCAGCTTAGGCGGAGTCTATGGCTACACCTTC.

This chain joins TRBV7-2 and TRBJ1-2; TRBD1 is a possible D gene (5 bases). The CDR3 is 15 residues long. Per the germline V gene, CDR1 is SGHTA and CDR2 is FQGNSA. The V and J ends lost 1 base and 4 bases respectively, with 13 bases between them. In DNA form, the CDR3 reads TGTGCCAGCAGCTTAGAAAGGGGCTTCGGCTATGGCTACACCTTC. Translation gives CASSLERGFGYGYTF.

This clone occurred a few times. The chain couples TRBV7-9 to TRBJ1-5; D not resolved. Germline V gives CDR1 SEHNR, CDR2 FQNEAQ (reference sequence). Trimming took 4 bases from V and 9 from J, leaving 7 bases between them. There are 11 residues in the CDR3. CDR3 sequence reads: CASSSGGPQHF. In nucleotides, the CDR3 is TGTGCCAGCAGCTCGGGTGGGCCCCAGCATTTT.

This CDR3 reads CASSLYSSGNEQYF. The CDR3, as DNA: TGTGCCAGCAGCTTGTATTCGTCGGGAAACGAGCAGTACTTC. The chain combines TRBV5-4 with TRBJ2-7, with D possibly matching TRBD2 (5 bases). V was shortened by 1 base and J by 5 bases, with 13 bases between the two germline ends. Germline CDR1 is SGHNT and CDR2 is YYREEE (reference sequence). This CDR3 contains 14 residues.

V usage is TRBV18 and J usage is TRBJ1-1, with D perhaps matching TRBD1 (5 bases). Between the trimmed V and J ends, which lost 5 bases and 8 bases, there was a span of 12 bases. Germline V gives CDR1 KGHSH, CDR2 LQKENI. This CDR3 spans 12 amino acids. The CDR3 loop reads CASSGTPGEAFF. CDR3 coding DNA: TGTGCCAGCTCAGGGACCCCAGGGGAAGCTTTCTTT.

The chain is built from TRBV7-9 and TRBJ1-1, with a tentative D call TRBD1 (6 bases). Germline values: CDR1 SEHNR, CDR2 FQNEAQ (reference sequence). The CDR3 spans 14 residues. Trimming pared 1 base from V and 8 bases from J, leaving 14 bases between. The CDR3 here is CASSLGTGSVEAFF. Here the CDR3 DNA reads TGTGCCAGCAGCTTAGGTACAGGGAGTGTAGAAGCTTTCTTT.

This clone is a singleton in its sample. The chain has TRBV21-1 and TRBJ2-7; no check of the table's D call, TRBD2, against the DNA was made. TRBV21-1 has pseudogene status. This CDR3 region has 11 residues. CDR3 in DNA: TGTGCCAGCACCGTGGGGGGCGAGCAGTACTTC. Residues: CASTVGGEQYF.

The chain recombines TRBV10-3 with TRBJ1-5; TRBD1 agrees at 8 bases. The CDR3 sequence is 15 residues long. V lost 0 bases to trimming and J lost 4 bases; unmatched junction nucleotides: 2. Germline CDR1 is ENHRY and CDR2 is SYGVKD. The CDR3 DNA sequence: TGTGCCATCAGTGAGTCAGGACAGGGTAATCAGCCCCAGCATTTT. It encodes CAISESGQGNQPQHF.

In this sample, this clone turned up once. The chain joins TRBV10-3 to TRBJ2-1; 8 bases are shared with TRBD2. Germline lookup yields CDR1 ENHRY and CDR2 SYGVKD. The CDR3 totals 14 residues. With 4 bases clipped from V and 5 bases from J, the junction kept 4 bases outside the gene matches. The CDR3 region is CAISGGLADNEQFF. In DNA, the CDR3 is TGTGCCATCAGTGGCGGACTAGCAGACAATGAGCAGTTCTTC.

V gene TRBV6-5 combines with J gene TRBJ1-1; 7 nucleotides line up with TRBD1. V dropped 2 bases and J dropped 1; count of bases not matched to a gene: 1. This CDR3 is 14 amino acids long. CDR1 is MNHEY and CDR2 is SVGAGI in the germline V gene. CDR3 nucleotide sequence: TGTGCCAGCAGTTACGACAGGGAGAACACTGAAGCTTTCTTT. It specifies CASSYDRENTEAFF.

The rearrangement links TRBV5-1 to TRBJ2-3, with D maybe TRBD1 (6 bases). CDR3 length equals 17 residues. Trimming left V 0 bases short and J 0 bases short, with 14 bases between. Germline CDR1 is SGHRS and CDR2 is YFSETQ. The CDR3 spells CASSLARGPLSTDTQYF. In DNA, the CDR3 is TGCGCCAGCAGCTTGGCCAGGGGCCCCCTGAGCACAGATACGCAGTATTTT.

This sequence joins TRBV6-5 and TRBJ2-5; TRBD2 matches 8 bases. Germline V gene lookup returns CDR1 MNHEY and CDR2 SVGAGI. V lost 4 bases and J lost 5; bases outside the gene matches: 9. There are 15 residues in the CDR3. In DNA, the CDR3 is TGTGCCAGCAGTTCTGGGACTAGAGTTACGGAGACCCAGTACTTC. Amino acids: CASSSGTRVTETQYF.

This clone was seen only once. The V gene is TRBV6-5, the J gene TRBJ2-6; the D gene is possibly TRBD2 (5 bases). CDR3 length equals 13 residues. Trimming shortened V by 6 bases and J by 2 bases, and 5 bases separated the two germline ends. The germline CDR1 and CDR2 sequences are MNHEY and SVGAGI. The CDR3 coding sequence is TGTGCCAGCAGGGGAGCTGGGGCCAACGTCCTGACTTTC. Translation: CASRGAGANVLTF.

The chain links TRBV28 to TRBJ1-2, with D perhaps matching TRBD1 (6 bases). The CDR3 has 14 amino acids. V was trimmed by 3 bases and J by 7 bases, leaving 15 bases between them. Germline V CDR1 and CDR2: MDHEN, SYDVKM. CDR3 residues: CASSFQGNTGGYTF. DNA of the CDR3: TGTGCCAGCAGTTTTCAGGGGAATACAGGTGGCTACACCTTC.

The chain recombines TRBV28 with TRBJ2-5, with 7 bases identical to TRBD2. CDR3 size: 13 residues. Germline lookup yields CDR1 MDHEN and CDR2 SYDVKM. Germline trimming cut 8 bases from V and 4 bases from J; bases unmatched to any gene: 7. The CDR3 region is CASGLGSRETQYF. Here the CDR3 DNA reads TGTGCCAGCGGACTAGGCTCTCGAGAGACCCAGTACTTC. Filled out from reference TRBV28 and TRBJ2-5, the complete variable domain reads DVKVTQSSRYLVKRTGEKVFLECVQDMDHENMFWYRQDPGLGLRLIYFSYDVKMKEKGDIPEGYSVSREKKERFSLILESASTNQTSMYLCASGLGSRETQYFGPGTRLLVL.

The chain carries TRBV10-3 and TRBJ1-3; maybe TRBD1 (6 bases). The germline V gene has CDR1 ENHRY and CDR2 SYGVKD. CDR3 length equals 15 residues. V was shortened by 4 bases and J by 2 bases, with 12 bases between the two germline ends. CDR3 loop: CAISGDMLTGNTIYF. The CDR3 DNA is TGTGCCATCAGTGGGGACATGCTTACTGGAAACACCATATATTTT.

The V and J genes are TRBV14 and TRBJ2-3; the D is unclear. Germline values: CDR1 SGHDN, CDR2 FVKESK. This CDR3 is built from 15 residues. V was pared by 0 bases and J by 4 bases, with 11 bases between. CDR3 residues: CASSQDVSFADTQYF. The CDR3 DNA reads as TGTGCCAGCAGCCAAGATGTCAGTTTTGCAGATACGCAGTATTTT.